The 23 T cell receptor beta chains below all came from one sample that was sequenced in a study of shared clonotypes between healthy human individuals. Clones were read by immunoSEQ multiplex PCR, and TCRdb kept only the in-frame ones, dropping some. The sample has approximately 2,300,000 clones, 85% to 95% seen once. The sample taken for sequencing was naive CD4+ T cells from PBMCs. The subset here: CD45RA+ positively selected. The receptors come from a man aged 18 to 35 in good health. Some clones in this sample may be carry-over from other donors' samples.

The V gene is TRBV5-6, the J gene TRBJ2-3; no firm D call. V was shortened by 0 bases and J by 2 bases, with 7 bases between the two germline ends. Germline V CDR1 and CDR2: SGHDT, YYEEEE. CDR3 length equals 14 residues. The CDR3 bases are TGTGCCAGCAGCTTGGGGCAGCTCACAGATACGCAGTATTTT. Translating it yields CASSLGQLTDTQYF.

This clone was detected only once. V is TRBV28 and J is TRBJ2-5; D not resolved. CDR3 size: 12 residues. Germline CDR1 reads MDHEN; CDR2 reads SYDVKM. Trimming stripped 5 bases from V and 4 bases from J, with 8 bases between. The CDR3 sequence is CASSPALETQYF. CDR3 nucleotide sequence: TGTGCCAGCAGTCCTGCCTTAGAGACCCAGTACTTC.

This chain uses TRBV28 with TRBJ2-3; TRBD2 might be the D (6 bases). The germline V and J ends were trimmed by 8 bases and 7 bases, with 10 bases remaining between them. Germline V gene lookup returns CDR1 MDHEN and CDR2 SYDVKM. The CDR3 contains 11 residues. The CDR3 here is CASGGGNTQYF. CDR3 in DNA: TGTGCCAGCGGTGGGGGGAATACGCAGTATTTT.

The chain couples TRBV2 to TRBJ1-3; 9 nucleotides agree with TRBD1. This CDR3 is built from 15 residues. Per germline, CDR1 SNHLY and CDR2 FYNNEI. Germline trimming cut 4 bases from V and 3 bases from J; bases unmatched to any gene: 4. The CDR3 nucleotides are TGTGCCAGCAGTGGACAGGGGGGTAGTGGAAACACCATATATTTT. As protein: CASSGQGGSGNTIYF.

This clone was picked up one time. At one end the junction does not follow the germline gene, possibly because of a read error. The CDR3 loop is CASRSPGRGVQRF. The CDR3 region has the DNA TGTGCCAGCAGATCTCCGGGACGGGGGGTACAAAGGTTC. The chain links TRBV28 to TRBJ2-7, with 7 bases matching TRBD2. The V gene's germline CDR1 is MDHEN and CDR2 SYDVKM. The CDR3 runs to 13 residues.

V gene TRBV19 combines with J gene TRBJ1-5; D is unresolved. CDR1 LNHDA and CDR2 SQIVND come from the germline V gene (reference sequence). The CDR3 covers 14 residues. V lost 0 bases, J lost 4 bases, and 7 bases lay in between. CDR3: CASSIEPRNQPQHF. DNA of the CDR3: TGTGCCAGTAGTATAGAACCAAGAAATCAGCCCCAGCATTTT.

This clone was recorded only once. The sample holds other DNA sequences that translate to the same CDR3. The chain carries TRBV29-1 and TRBJ1-2; TRBD1 is a possible D gene (6 bases). V was cut by 7 bases and J by 7 bases, with 28 bases left in between. CDR3 length equals 16 residues. CDR1 and CDR2 (germline): SQVTM, ANQGSEA. CDR3 sequence: CSAQLSLRGAYGGYTF. The CDR3 nucleotides are TGCAGCGCTCAGTTATCCTTGCGGGGGGCTTACGGTGGCTACACCTTC.

The rearrangement uses TRBV7-9 and TRBJ2-5; the D gene is possibly TRBD1 (5 bases). Germline lookup yields CDR1 SEHNR and CDR2 FQNEAQ (reference sequence). V dropped 5 bases and J dropped 5 bases, with 15 bases sitting between them. The CDR3 contains 14 residues. The CDR3 coding sequence is TGTGCCAGCAGCCTTAGTAGGACAACGGAGACCCAGTACTTC. It translates to CASSLSRTTETQYF. Full variable domain (missing parts from reference TRBV7-9 and TRBJ2-5): DTGVSQNPRHKITKRGQNVTFRCDPISEHNRLYWYRQTLGQGPEFLTYFQNEAQLEKSRLLSDRFSAERPKGSFSTLEIQRTEQGDSAMYLCASSLSRTTETQYFGPGTRLLVL.

The chain uses TRBV5-4 and TRBJ1-1; TRBD1 aligns across 8 bases. Trimming cost V 6 bases and J 0 bases; bases outside gene matches: 7. The CDR3 sequence is 15 residues long. CDR1 and CDR2 (germline): SGHNT, YYREEE (reference sequence). CDR3 sequence: CASIPSDRVNTEAFF. The CDR3 DNA reads as TGTGCCAGCATACCATCGGACAGGGTGAACACTGAAGCTTTCTTT. The variable domain in full, with the rest retrieved from reference TRBV5-4 and TRBJ1-1, is ETGVTQSPTHLIKTRGQQVTLRCSSQSGHNTVSWYQQALGQGPQFIFQYYREEENGRGNFPPRFSGLQFPNYSSELNVNALELDDSALYLCASIPSDRVNTEAFFGQGTRLTVV.

The V and J genes are TRBV6-1 and TRBJ2-7, with 8 positions matching TRBD2. Germline CDR1 and CDR2: MNHNS and SASEGT. CDR3 length: 16 residues. V lost 3 bases, J lost 0 bases, and 7 bases stayed unmatched. The CDR3, as DNA: TGTGCCAGCAGTGAGCAACTAGCGGCCAGCTCCTACGAGCAGTACTTC. Translating it yields CASSEQLAASSYEQYF.

J is TRBJ1-4 and V is TRBV18; D is uncertain. Germline assignment: CDR1 KGHSH and CDR2 LQKENI. This CDR3 has 14 residues. V was trimmed by 6 bases and J by 8 bases, leaving 16 bases between them. DNA for the CDR3: TGTGCCAGCTCCGACCGGATATACTCGGAAAAACTGTTTTTT. Its translation is CASSDRIYSEKLFF.

The chain carries TRBV2 and TRBJ1-5; the D gene is possibly TRBD1 (5 bases). V was pared by 6 bases and J by 2 bases, with 11 bases between. Germline V gene lookup returns CDR1 SNHLY and CDR2 FYNNEI. The CDR3 is 14 amino acids. The CDR3 DNA sequence: TGTGCCAGCAGAAGGACATACGGCAATCAGCCCCAGCATTTT. Amino acids: CASRRTYGNQPQHF.

V and J are TRBV5-1 and TRBJ2-7; TRBD2 might be the D (5 bases). The germline V gene has CDR1 SGHRS and CDR2 YFSETQ. Trimming took off 4 bases at V and 5 bases at J, with 16 bases between the two ends. CDR3 length: 14 amino acids. The CDR3 region is CASSAGLTRHEQYF. CDR3 nucleotide sequence: TGCGCCAGCAGCGCTGGACTTACAAGACACGAGCAGTACTTC.

There are a few counts of this clone. This chain joins TRBV29-1 and TRBJ1-5; D is unresolved. This CDR3 contains 12 residues. Germline V gene sequence: CDR1 SQVTM, CDR2 ANQGSEA. Trimming stripped 5 bases from V and 7 bases from J, with 12 bases between. CDR3 DNA: TGCAGCGTTAGACCTCCCGGCCAGCCCCAGCATTTT. Amino acid sequence: CSVRPPGQPQHF. Looking up the rest from reference TRBV29-1 and TRBJ1-5 gives the full variable domain: SAVISQKPSRDICQRGTSLTIQCQVDSQVTMMFWYRQQPGQSLTLIATANQGSEATYESGFVIDKFPISRPNLTFSTLTVSNMSPEDSSIYLCSVRPPGQPQHFGDGTRLSIL.

This chain joins TRBV5-4 and TRBJ2-1; 10 bases align to TRBD2. The CDR3 totals 14 residues. Germline trimming cut 4 bases from V and 10 bases from J; bases unmatched to any gene: 8. The germline V gene encodes CDR1 SGHNT and CDR2 YYREEE (reference sequence). CDR3 nucleotide sequence: TGTGCCAGCAGCGCTAAGCGGGAGGGAAGCGAGCAGTTCTTC. Translation gives CASSAKREGSEQFF.

The chain has TRBV7-9 and TRBJ1-3; D gene unclear. Germline lookup yields CDR1 SEHNR and CDR2 FQNEAQ (reference sequence). Trimming cost V 1 base and J 1 base, with 5 bases left between them. CDR3 length equals 14 residues. CDR3 in DNA: TGTGCCAGCAGCTTAGGGCAGTCTGGAAACACCATATATTTT. This codes for CASSLGQSGNTIYF.

V usage is TRBV2 and J usage is TRBJ1-4; D ambiguous. The V and J ends lost 10 bases and 8 bases respectively, with 17 bases between them. The CDR3 extends over 13 amino acids. Germline V CDR1 and CDR2: SNHLY, FYNNEI. The CDR3 reads CATTPERREKLFF. The CDR3 DNA sequence: TGTGCCACTACCCCAGAACGAAGGGAAAAACTGTTTTTT. Looking up the rest from reference TRBV2 and TRBJ1-4 gives the full variable domain: EPEVTQTPSHQVTQMGQEVILRCVPISNHLYFYWYRQILGQKVEFLVSFYNNEISEKSEIFDDQFSVERPDGSNFTLKIRSTKLEDSAMYFCATTPERREKLFFGSGTQLSVL.

This chain links TRBV6-5 with TRBJ2-3; no clear D gene. The CDR3 loop spans 14 amino acids. In germline, CDR1 is MNHEY, CDR2 SVGAGI. Deletions cut 6 bases from V and 4 bases from J, with 14 bases between. The CDR3 sequence is CASSPGPTADTQYF. CDR3 coding DNA: TGTGCCAGCAGCCCCGGGCCCACGGCAGATACGCAGTATTTT.

This clone occurred once. This chain connects TRBV6-1 to TRBJ2-1; a weak D match, TRBD1 (6 bases). CDR1 and CDR2 from the germline V gene are MNHNS and SASEGT. With 4 bases removed from V and 15 bases from J, the gap between germline ends came to 16 bases. CDR3 length: 12 residues. The CDR3 DNA sequence: TGTGCCAGCAGTGGCCAAACAGGGTCGATGTTCTTC. The encoded protein is CASSGQTGSMFF.

The CDR3 sequence is CAIVRDPNEKLFF. The DNA of the CDR3 is TGTGCCATCGTCAGGGATCCTAATGAAAAACTGTTTTTT. This sequence joins TRBV10-3 and TRBJ1-4, with TRBD1 as a possible D gene (5 bases). Germline loops: CDR1 ENHRY, CDR2 SYGVKD. This CDR3 has 13 amino acids. Between the trimmed V and J ends, which lost 8 bases and 3 bases, there was a span of 10 bases.

This chain links TRBV9 with TRBJ2-7; 7 bases match TRBD2. This CDR3 is 15 amino acids long. Germline trimming cut 0 bases from V and 7 bases from J; bases unmatched to any gene: 10. CDR1 SGDLS and CDR2 YYNGEE come from the germline V gene. This chain's CDR3 is CASSVAAGEAREQYF. The CDR3 nucleotides read TGTGCCAGCAGCGTAGCCGCGGGAGAGGCGCGAGAGCAGTACTTC. The variable domain in full, completed from reference TRBV9 and TRBJ2-7, reads DSGVTQTPKHLITATGQRVTLRCSPRSGDLSVYWYQQSLDQGLQFLIQYYNGEERAKGNILERFSAQQFPDLHSELNLSSLELGDSALYFCASSVAAGEAREQYFGPGTRLTVT.

The V call is TRBV6-6, the J call TRBJ1-6; D gene ambiguous. The CDR3 is 15 amino acids. CDR1 MNHNY and CDR2 SVGAGI come from the germline V gene (reference sequence). V lost 0 bases to trimming and J lost 10 bases, with 13 bases between them. The CDR3 loop is CASSYSDTRKSPLHF. The CDR3 DNA sequence: TGTGCCAGCAGTTACTCCGACACGAGGAAATCACCCCTCCACTTT.

This chain joins TRBV19 and TRBJ1-1; no clear D gene. Trimming stripped 7 bases from V and 2 bases from J, with 14 bases between. CDR1 and CDR2 (germline): LNHDA, SQIVND (reference sequence). CDR3 size: 14 residues. The CDR3 here is CASTSLALNTEAFF. In DNA form, the CDR3 reads TGTGCCAGTACTTCCCTTGCCCTCAACACTGAAGCTTTCTTT.